The 14 T cell receptor beta chains below come from one sample, sequenced in a study of blood T cell repertoires in COVID-19 (dated by TCRdb to 2018 to 2021). Library method: the immunoSEQ multiplex PCR assay. TCRdb limited this immuneACCESS table to in-frame rearrangements with V and J called. A share of clones is missing; checked studies link under half to unresolved V genes, and the rest is unexplained. The sample data list 300,000 to 450,000 clones, and around 87% of these were observed just once. The top ten clones comprise 1.3% of the sample. Material: PBMCs or T cells enriched from blood (not recorded which). The receptors were sampled from a man aged 25-45 years who had recovered from COVID-19.

The chain couples TRBV4-2 to TRBJ1-5; D gene uncertain. The CDR3 has 14 residues. Germline assignment: CDR1 LGHNA and CDR2 YNFKEQ. V lost 1 base, J lost 13 bases, and 17 bases lay in between. Here the CDR3 reads CASSQGLMSTVQHF. The CDR3 coding sequence is TGTGCCAGCAGCCAAGGTCTAATGTCTACCGTTCAGCATTTT.

V is TRBV7-8 and J is TRBJ1-6; 9 bases agree with TRBD1. Per the germline V gene, CDR1 is SGHVS and CDR2 is FQNEAQ. J lost 10 bases, V lost 1 base, and 8 bases had no gene match. There are 16 residues in the CDR3. The CDR3 is CASSLGTGQGASPLHF. DNA of the CDR3: TGTGCCAGCAGCTTAGGGACGGGACAGGGAGCCTCACCCCTCCACTTT.

This rearrangement joins TRBV10-3 to TRBJ1-2; weak D call: TRBD1 (5 bases). Germline values: CDR1 ENHRY, CDR2 SYGVKD. The CDR3 totals 15 residues. The ends were cut back, 6 bases at V and 8 bases at J, with 22 bases in the middle. CDR3: CAISPANRGGEGYTF. The DNA of the CDR3 is TGTGCCATCAGCCCTGCTAATCGGGGGGGAGAGGGCTACACCTTC.

The chain combines TRBV5-5 with TRBJ2-5, with D tentatively TRBD1 (6 bases). The ends were cut back, 0 bases at V and 3 bases at J, with 27 bases in the middle. Germline V CDR1 and CDR2: SGHKS, YYEKEE (reference sequence). The CDR3 consists of 20 residues. The CDR3 nucleotides are TGTGCCAGCAGCTTGGATTTGCCAGTTGCAGGGGCCGGCGAAGAAGAGACCCAGTACTTC. As protein: CASSLDLPVAGAGEEETQYF. The full variable domain, rest sourced from reference TRBV5-5 and TRBJ2-5, is DAGVTQSPTHLIKTRGQQVTLRCSPISGHKSVSWYQQVLGQGPQFIFQYYEKEERGRGNFPDRFSARQFPNYSSELNVNALLLGDSALYLCASSLDLPVAGAGEEETQYFGPGTRLLVL.

This rearrangement joins TRBV27 to TRBJ1-6, with TRBD1 matching over 9 bases. V lost 2 bases and J lost 8; bases outside the gene matches: 7. The germline CDR1 and CDR2 sequences are MNHEY and SMNVEV (reference sequence). The CDR3 has 16 amino acids. CDR3 DNA: TGTGCCAGCAGTTTAAGTATGGGACAGGGCTATTCACCCCTCCACTTT. Encoded protein: CASSLSMGQGYSPLHF.

This chain joins TRBV21-1 and TRBJ1-1. TRBV21-1 is recorded as a pseudogene. CDR3 length equals 10 residues. In DNA, the CDR3 is TGTGCCAGCAGCAGTATCGGAGCTTTCTTT. Protein sequence: CASSSIGAFF.

The chain recombines TRBV19 with TRBJ1-2; 11 bases line up with TRBD1. The ends lost 4 bases at V and 4 bases at J; junction bases unmatched: 5. The germline CDR1 and CDR2 sequences are LNHDA and SQIVND (reference sequence). This CDR3 contains 15 residues. The CDR3: CASSNPGTGGYGYTF. DNA for the CDR3: TGTGCCAGTAGTAACCCTGGGACAGGGGGCTATGGCTACACCTTC.

The rearrangement links TRBV7-9 to TRBJ2-1, with 14 bases that match TRBD2. V trimming: 2 bases; J trimming: 6 bases; junction bases outside the gene matches: 6. Germline V CDR1 and CDR2: SEHNR, FQNEAQ (reference sequence). The CDR3 is 17 amino acids. Written as DNA, the CDR3 is TGTGCCAGCAGCTTACCGATCGGACTAGCGGGGGGCAATGAGCAGTTCTTC. Amino acid sequence: CASSLPIGLAGGNEQFF.

This chain uses TRBV5-1 with TRBJ2-5; TRBD1 matches 10 bases. J lost 3 bases, V lost 3 bases, and 2 bases had no gene match. The germline V gene has CDR1 SGHRS and CDR2 YFSETQ. The CDR3 totals 14 residues. The chain's CDR3 is CASSSGTGEETQYF. CDR3 in DNA: TGCGCCAGCAGCTCCGGGACAGGGGAAGAGACCCAGTACTTC.

This CDR3 reads CASSFDRGLFGYTF. CDR3 nucleotide sequence: TGTGCCAGCAGCTTTGACAGGGGGCTTTTTGGCTACACCTTC. The gene calls are TRBV7-2 and TRBJ1-2, with TRBD1 matching over 10 bases. Germline values: CDR1 SGHTA, CDR2 FQGNSA. This CDR3 comprises 14 residues. The trim removed 3 bases at V and 7 bases at J, leaving 5 bases unmatched.

The rearrangement uses TRBV11-2 and TRBJ2-1, with a weak D call TRBD1 (5 bases). The germline CDR1 and CDR2 sequences are SGHAT and FQNNGV. V dropped 4 bases and J dropped 8 bases, with 9 bases sitting between them. The CDR3 length is 12 residues. CDR3 sequence reads: CASSWTYDEQFF. In nucleotides, the CDR3 is TGTGCCAGCAGCTGGACATATGATGAGCAGTTCTTC. Complete variable domain (other parts from reference TRBV11-2 and TRBJ2-1): EAGVAQSPRYKIIEKRQSVAFWCNPISGHATLYWYQQILGQGPKLLIQFQNNGVVDDSQLPKDRFSAERLKGVDSTLKIQPAKLEDSAVYLCASSWTYDEQFFGPGTRLTVL.

The CDR3 loop reads CASSGTRSSYEQYF. CDR3 nucleotide sequence: TGTGCCAGCTCAGGGACTCGGAGCTCCTACGAGCAGTACTTC. The V gene is TRBV18, the J gene TRBJ2-7; D may be TRBD2 (6 bases). Germline V lookup: CDR1 KGHSH, CDR2 LQKENI. The CDR3 length is 14 residues. Trimming left V 5 bases short and J 0 bases short, with 11 bases between.

This sequence joins TRBV9 and TRBJ1-4, with D uncertain. CDR3 length equals 17 residues. Trimming cost V 4 bases and J 0 bases, with 16 bases left between them. CDR1 SGDLS and CDR2 YYNGEE come from the germline V gene. The CDR3 protein is CASSLTSGRPTNEKLFF. Written as DNA, the CDR3 is TGTGCCAGCAGCCTGACCTCCGGCAGGCCAACTAATGAAAAACTGTTTTTT. Filled out from reference TRBV9 and TRBJ1-4, the complete variable domain reads DSGVTQTPKHLITATGQRVTLRCSPRSGDLSVYWYQQSLDQGLQFLIQYYNGEERAKGNILERFSAQQFPDLHSELNLSSLELGDSALYFCASSLTSGRPTNEKLFFGSGTQLSVL.

This chain joins TRBV4-1 and TRBJ1-2; 8 nucleotides match TRBD1. Germline-derived CDR1 and CDR2 are MGHRA and YSYEKL. The CDR3 totals 15 residues. With V trimmed by 1 base and J by 8 bases, 9 bases remained unmatched. This chain's CDR3 is CASSQVGQGTRGYTF. In DNA, the CDR3 is TGCGCCAGCAGCCAAGTCGGACAGGGAACGCGGGGCTACACCTTC.